These 9 T cell receptor beta chains originate from one sample sequenced in a study of post-analysis software for immune sequencing data. Study conclusions and caveats: Roughly five TRBV segments were significantly more frequent in patients than in controls. TRBV5-6, TRBV5-1 and TRBV20-1 were among these segments.

Built from TCR beta cDNA, the libraries had unique molecular identifiers in them. TCRdb analysed the PCR reads with MiXCR anew, one entry per CDR3 protein. The table includes about 540,000 distinct CDR3 sequences, approximately 34% detected once. These receptors are not linked to any known antigen. Sequenced: blood. All receptors come from a girl aged 2-17 years with multiple sclerosis.

This clonotype has a handful of counts. The CDR3 here is CAISESNPAGRAKPQHF. CDR3 coding DNA: TGTGCCATCAGTGAGTCGAATCCGGCCGGGCGAGCAAAGCCCCAGCATTTT. J is TRBJ1-5 and V is TRBV10-3, with unresolved D. This CDR3 comprises 17 residues. Trimming took 0 bases from V and 8 from J, leaving 20 bases between them. CDR1 and CDR2 from the germline V gene are ENHRY and SYGVKD.

A few counts support this clonotype. The chain joins TRBV20-1 to TRBJ2-7; 8 bases agree with TRBD1. The CDR3 has 13 amino acids. Germline V gene sequence: CDR1 DFQATT, CDR2 SNEGSKA (reference sequence). The ends lost 2 bases at V and 6 bases at J; junction bases unmatched: 6. The CDR3 DNA is TGCAGTGCTAGAAGACAGGGGCTCCCCGAGCAGTACTTC. This codes for CSARRQGLPEQYF.

V and J are TRBV29-1 and TRBJ2-7, with TRBD2 as a possible D gene (6 bases). Per the germline V gene, CDR1 is SQVTM and CDR2 is ANQGSEA. The CDR3 has 14 amino acids. V was clipped by 5 bases and J by 2 bases, with 16 bases between them. Here the CDR3 DNA reads TGCAGCGTTATTCGGAGCGGGCGGACCTACGAGCAGTACTTC. Amino acid sequence: CSVIRSGRTYEQYF.

This clonotype was detected ten times or more. The chain recombines TRBV10-2 with TRBJ2-1; D not certain. Trimming cost V 0 bases and J 8 bases, with 2 bases left between them. Per germline, CDR1 WSHSY and CDR2 SAAADI. The CDR3 runs to 11 residues. The DNA of the CDR3 is TGCGCCAGCAGTGAGTCAGATGAGCAGTTCTTC. Its protein is CASSESDEQFF.

V and J are TRBV5-6 and TRBJ2-5, with D unclear. Germline values: CDR1 SGHDT, CDR2 YYEEEE. Trimming left V 2 bases short and J 2 bases short, with 7 bases between. The CDR3 sequence is 13 residues long. This CDR3 is CASSFHNQETQYF. For the CDR3, the DNA is TGTGCCAGCAGCTTCCATAATCAAGAGACCCAGTACTTC. Together with reference TRBV5-6 and TRBJ2-5, the CDR3 gives the full variable domain: DAGVTQSPTHLIKTRGQQVTLRCSPKSGHDTVSWYQQALGQGPQFIFQYYEEEERQRGNFPDRFSGHQFPNYSSELNVNALLLGDSALYLCASSFHNQETQYFGPGTRLLVL.

The V gene is TRBV18, the J gene TRBJ1-2; TRBD1 matches at 7 bases. Per the germline V gene, CDR1 is KGHSH and CDR2 is LQKENI. CDR3 size: 15 residues. V trimming: 3 bases; J trimming: 5 bases; junction bases outside the gene matches: 9. CDR3 sequence: CASSPTGGTDYGYTF. The CDR3 DNA follows: TGTGCCAGCTCACCGACTGGCGGGACAGATTATGGCTACACCTTC.

This clonotype came up a few times. The chain recombines TRBV2 with TRBJ2-3, with TRBD2 identical over 8 bases. Germline-derived CDR1 and CDR2 are SNHLY and FYNNEI. CDR3 size: 15 residues. The trim removed 10 bases at V and 2 bases at J, leaving 11 bases unmatched. The CDR3 bases are TGTGCCATAAGAAAGCGGGGGTCTCTCACAGATACGCAGTATTTT. It specifies CAIRKRGSLTDTQYF.

Only one count was recorded for this clonotype. This chain joins TRBV14 and TRBJ1-1; D is ambiguous. This CDR3 is built from 15 residues. The germline V and J ends were trimmed by 1 base and 4 bases, with 13 bases remaining between them. Germline V gene lookup returns CDR1 SGHDN and CDR2 FVKESK. The DNA for the CDR3 is TGTGCCAGCAGCCAAGGGTCCACCTCTAGCACTGAAGCTTTCTTT. Amino acids: CASSQGSTSSTEAFF.

CDR3 nucleotide sequence: TGCGCCAGCAGCTTGACGGAGGGAGGCACTGAAGCTTTCTTT. Translation: CASSLTEGGTEAFF. The gene calls are TRBV5-1 and TRBJ1-1; D ambiguous. The CDR3 has 14 amino acids. V lost 1 base and J lost 4, with 11 bases in between. CDR1 is SGHRS and CDR2 is YFSETQ in the germline V gene.